Below are 31 T cell receptor beta chains sequenced from a single sample in a study of blood T cells in healthy people across ages. It was with a sample-barcoded 5' primer and a J-beta primer mix that a second PCR of roughly 7 to 11 cycles was run. TCRdb fed the 5' RACE reads into MiXCR, producing one record per CDR3 protein. This table has hundreds of thousands of distinct CDR3 sequences, 25% appearing once. These data also featured in a second study, about T cells of mothers and their children.

The sequenced sample consisted of blood. All receptors come from a boy aged 10-17 years in good health.

The CDR3 DNA follows: TGCAGTGCTCTCGGGGGGGGTGTCCATGGCTACACCTTC. It specifies CSALGGGVHGYTF. V usage is TRBV20-1 and J usage is TRBJ1-2; D is possibly TRBD1 (5 bases). In germline, CDR1 is DFQATT, CDR2 SNEGSKA (reference sequence). This CDR3 is 13 amino acids long. V lost 5 bases, J lost 6 bases, and 16 bases lay in between.

This clonotype appeared a few times. The chain employs TRBV6-2 or TRBV6-3 and TRBJ2-6; TRBD1 aligns across 8 bases. Germline assignment: CDR1 MNHEY and CDR2 SVGEGT. This CDR3 region has 16 residues. Unmatched junction bases numbered 6, after V lost 8 bases and J lost 0 bases. The CDR3 DNA follows: TGTGCCAGCTGGGACAGGATATCCTCTGGGGCCAACGTCCTGACTTTC. Translated: CASWDRISSGANVLTF.

There are a few counts of this clonotype. The V call is TRBV5-1, the J call TRBJ2-5, with a weak D call TRBD1 (5 bases). V was trimmed by 0 bases and J by 5 bases, leaving 11 bases between them. The CDR3 is made up of 14 amino acids. The germline gives CDR1 SGHRS, CDR2 YFSETQ. CDR3 in DNA: TGCGCCAGCAGCTTGGTGGGCTCAGGGGAGACCCAGTACTTC. Amino acid sequence: CASSLVGSGETQYF. Supplemented by reference TRBV5-1 and TRBJ2-5, the full variable domain reads KAGVTQTPRYLIKTRGQQVTLSCSPISGHRSVSWYQQTPGQGLQFLFEYFSETQRNKGNFPGRFSGRQFSNSRSEMNVSTLELGDSALYLCASSLVGSGETQYFGPGTRLLVL.

This sequence joins TRBV4-2 and TRBJ2-5, with D perhaps matching TRBD1 or TRBD2 (5 bases each). The CDR3 contains 15 residues. V lost 0 bases to trimming and J lost 1 base, with 9 bases between them. CDR1 LGHNA and CDR2 YNFKEQ come from the germline V gene. The CDR3 bases are TGTGCCAGCAGCCAAGATTGGGGGTTCCAAGAGACCCAGTACTTC. It specifies CASSQDWGFQETQYF.

The rearrangement uses TRBV9 and TRBJ1-1; a weak D match, TRBD1 (6 bases). This CDR3 contains 15 residues. V was clipped by 0 bases and J by 1 base, with 10 bases between them. From germline, CDR1 is SGDLS and CDR2 YYNGEE. The CDR3 region has the DNA TGTGCCAGCAGCGTAGTAAGGGACACGAACACTGAAGCTTTCTTT. Translation gives CASSVVRDTNTEAFF.

V and J are TRBV2 and TRBJ2-5, with TRBD2 identical over 9 bases. The CDR3 covers 15 residues. Germline-derived CDR1 and CDR2 are SNHLY and FYNNEI. Trimming cost V 10 bases and J 5 bases; bases outside gene matches: 14. The CDR3 nucleotides are TGTGCCACCGAGCGAGGAGCGGGAGGAGGGGAGACCCAGTACTTC. Amino acid sequence: CATERGAGGGETQYF.

In this sample, this clonotype turned up a few times. The rearrangement joins TRBV15 to TRBJ1-6; TRBD1 matches at 8 bases. There are 15 residues in the CDR3. In germline, CDR1 is LNHNV, CDR2 YYDKDF (reference sequence). V lost 5 bases to trimming and J lost 13 bases; unmatched junction nucleotides: 13. CDR3 protein: CATSPGTGVMHPLHF. CDR3 coding DNA: TGTGCCACCAGCCCCGGGACAGGAGTTATGCATCCCCTCCACTTT.

This clonotype has just a few counts. This sequence joins TRBV13 and TRBJ2-5; D call uncertain. The J call may be mistaken, given a closer DNA end match to TRBJ2-7. The CDR3 runs 13 residues. Germline V lookup: CDR1 PRHDT, CDR2 FYEKMQ (reference sequence). The CDR3 sequence: CASSFGRNYEQYF. In nucleotides, the CDR3 is TGTGCCAGCAGCTTCGGCAGGAACTACGAGCAGTACTTC.

This clonotype was seen a handful of times. This sequence joins TRBV28 and TRBJ2-1; D is perhaps TRBD1 (6 bases). The J call may not be correct, given that the DNA end is closer to TRBJ2-7. The CDR3 covers 15 residues. The germline CDR1 and CDR2 sequences are MDHEN and SYDVKM. CDR3 DNA sequence: TGTGCCAGCAGTCCCCATCTGACAGGTACGGAAGAGCAGTACTTC. Its protein is CASSPHLTGTEEQYF.

This clonotype occurred a few times. The chain links TRBV7-8 to TRBJ2-7; unclear D gene. This CDR3 region has 14 residues. CDR1 is SGHVS and CDR2 is FQNEAQ in the germline V gene. V was pared by 0 bases and J by 0 bases, with 6 bases between. The CDR3, as DNA: TGTGCCAGCAGCTTAGCCAGATTCTCCTACGAGCAGTACTTC. This sequence encodes CASSLARFSYEQYF.

The V and J genes are TRBV20-1 and TRBJ1-5; TRBD1 matches at 7 bases. Germline loops: CDR1 DFQATT, CDR2 SNEGSKA (reference sequence). The CDR3 totals 14 residues. V lost 5 bases and J lost 5; bases outside the gene matches: 9. CDR3 DNA sequence: TGCAGTGCTTCCGATGACAGGGAGGATCAGCCCCAGCATTTT. Encoded protein: CSASDDREDQPQHF.

V gene TRBV18 combines with J gene TRBJ1-1; D uncertain. V was cut by 3 bases and J by 0 bases, with 5 bases left in between. This CDR3 has 13 residues. Germline assignment: CDR1 KGHSH and CDR2 LQKENI. The CDR3 nucleotides are TGTGCCAGCTCACCGAGCATGAACACTGAAGCTTTCTTT. This gives the protein CASSPSMNTEAFF.

The rearrangement links TRBV6-5 to TRBJ2-5; 10 positions agree with TRBD2. Germline CDR1 is MNHEY and CDR2 is SVGAGI. CDR3 size: 15 residues. The V gene end was trimmed by 8 bases and the J gene end by 1 base; junction bases not matched to a gene: 7. The CDR3: CASGSSGGPQETQYF. The DNA of the CDR3 is TGTGCCAGCGGGTCTAGCGGGGGTCCCCAAGAGACCCAGTACTTC.

The chain is built from TRBV29-1 and TRBJ2-4, with TRBD1 identical over 8 bases. Germline V gene sequence: CDR1 SQVTM, CDR2 ANQGSEA. Unmatched junction bases numbered 5, after V lost 1 base and J lost 15 bases. There are 11 residues in the CDR3. Written as DNA, the CDR3 is TGCAGCGTTGAAGCAGGGGGCGCTGGGTACTTC. It yields the protein CSVEAGGAGYF.

The chain combines TRBV3-1 with TRBJ2-7; D may be TRBD1 or TRBD2 (6 bases each). V was clipped by 3 bases and J by 6 bases, with 18 bases between them. The germline CDR1 and CDR2 sequences are LGHDT and YNNKEL (reference sequence). This CDR3 spans 15 amino acids. In DNA, the CDR3 is TGTGCCAGCAGCCACCTGAACGGGGGCCGACGCGAGCAGTACTTC. Its translation is CASSHLNGGRREQYF.

The CDR3 sequence is CASRRESNTGELFF. The CDR3, as DNA: TGTGCCAGCAGGCGGGAATCGAACACCGGGGAGCTGTTTTTT. The gene calls are TRBV3-1 and TRBJ2-2; TRBD2 is a possible D gene (6 bases). Germline assignment: CDR1 LGHDT and CDR2 YNNKEL (reference sequence). CDR3 length: 14 residues. V was trimmed by 6 bases and J by 0 bases, leaving 8 bases between them.

This chain joins TRBV20-1 and TRBJ2-7; no clear D. Germline V gene lookup returns CDR1 DFQATT and CDR2 SNEGSKA (reference sequence). This CDR3 spans 14 amino acids. V lost 0 bases and J 2 bases, leaving 11 bases between the germline ends. CDR3 amino acids: CSARDWSQPYEQYF. CDR3 DNA: TGCAGTGCTAGAGATTGGAGCCAACCCTACGAGCAGTACTTC.

The V gene is TRBV28, the J gene TRBJ2-3; 11 positions match TRBD2. Germline assignment: CDR1 MDHEN and CDR2 SYDVKM. V was clipped by 3 bases and J by 5 bases; unmatched bases: 7. The CDR3 extends over 16 amino acids. CDR3 protein: CASSLGLAEHEDTQYF. CDR3 in DNA: TGTGCCAGCAGTTTGGGACTAGCGGAGCATGAAGATACGCAGTATTTT.

There are a few counts of this clonotype. This chain joins TRBV10-3 and TRBJ2-5; tentative D call: TRBD2 (6 bases). The better agreement between TRBJ2-7 and the DNA end casts doubt on the J call. The CDR3 runs to 14 residues. CDR1 and CDR2 from the germline V gene are ENHRY and SYGVKD. CDR3 region: CAIRPDRERYEQYF. CDR3 DNA: TGTGCCATCAGACCTGACCGGGAGCGCTACGAGCAGTACTTC.

This clonotype was found a few times. The rearrangement links TRBV12-3 or TRBV12-4 to TRBJ1-1; TRBD1 matches at 7 bases. V lost 6 bases, J lost 5 bases, and 6 bases stayed unmatched. This CDR3 has 13 amino acids. The CDR3 bases are TGTGCCAGCAGGTACACAGGGGTAACTGAAGCTTTCTTT. It specifies CASRYTGVTEAFF.

V is TRBV10-3 and J is TRBJ2-6; no definite D call. Germline CDR1 reads ENHRY; CDR2 reads SYGVKD. V dropped 0 bases and J dropped 4 bases, with 10 bases sitting between them. The CDR3 totals 16 residues. The CDR3, as DNA: TGTGCCATCAGTGAGTCTGACATCCCCGGGGCCAACGTCCTGACTTTC. It translates to CAISESDIPGANVLTF.

There are a few counts of this clonotype. The chain joins TRBV15 to TRBJ2-5; D remains ambiguous. Trimming removed 2 bases from V and 5 bases from J, with 12 bases in between. CDR1 is LNHNV, CDR2 YYDKDF, per germline (reference sequence). This CDR3 is 14 amino acids long. The CDR3 nucleotides are TGTGCCACCAGCAGACTAAGGGCTGGCGAGACCCAGTACTTC. Encoded protein: CATSRLRAGETQYF.

As to this clonotype: A read error may produce the germline difference seen at one junction end. This chain links TRBV29-1 with TRBJ2-5; no reliable D call. The CDR3 covers 13 residues. Germline V CDR1 and CDR2: SQVTM, ANQGSEA. The CDR3 sequence: CSVKDRSLQTQYF. In DNA, the CDR3 is TGCAGCGTTAAAGATCGGAGCCTCCAGACCCAGTACTTC.

This clonotype turned up a few times. This chain uses TRBV27 with TRBJ2-5, with D uncertain. The CDR3 is 14 amino acids. Trimming left V 0 bases short and J 3 bases short, with 8 bases between. Germline V CDR1 and CDR2: MNHEY, SMNVEV (reference sequence). The CDR3 region is CASSLSAGEETQYF. CDR3 nucleotides: TGTGCCAGCAGTTTATCCGCTGGGGAAGAGACCCAGTACTTC.

The gene calls are TRBV10-1 and TRBJ2-1, with D possibly TRBD2 on 6 matching bases. CDR1 and CDR2 from the germline V gene are WNHNN and SYGVQD (reference sequence). This CDR3 region has 20 residues. The V end lost 7 bases, the J end lost 5 bases, and 33 bases lay between the germline ends. In nucleotides, the CDR3 is TGCGCCAGCACCCCAGGAGGGTTGCATACCGGGACCGGCGCGGACAATGAGCAGTTCTTC. Translation: CASTPGGLHTGTGADNEQFF.

This clonotype was picked up a small number of times. CDR3 nucleotide sequence: TGCAGTACCAGAAGCCCCGGGACAGGGATTGAAAAACTGTTTTTT. It specifies CSTRSPGTGIEKLFF. The V gene is TRBV20-1, the J gene TRBJ1-4; 9 bases map to TRBD1. There are 15 residues in the CDR3. Trimming removed 8 bases from V and 7 bases from J; junction bases left unmatched: 14. Germline V CDR1 and CDR2: DFQATT, SNEGSKA (reference sequence).

This clonotype was observed a handful of times. The rearrangement uses TRBV5-1 and TRBJ2-7, with a weak D call TRBD1 (5 bases). Germline CDR1 reads SGHRS; CDR2 reads YFSETQ. V shed 4 bases and J shed 4 bases, with 9 bases lying between them. The CDR3 has 12 amino acids. The CDR3 nucleotides are TGCGCCAGCAGCGACAGCGAGTACGAGCAGTACTTC. Residues: CASSDSEYEQYF.

The rearrangement joins TRBV7-9 to TRBJ2-1; D unresolved. Germline CDR1 is SEHNR and CDR2 is FQNEAQ (reference sequence). V lost 5 bases and J lost 4, with 12 bases in between. The CDR3 totals 14 residues. CDR3 nucleotides: TGTGCCAGCAGCCAGCTGGTAGCTTACAATGAGCAGTTCTTC. It translates to CASSQLVAYNEQFF.

The rearrangement joins TRBV5-6 to TRBJ1-5; no definite D call. The ends were cut back, 4 bases at V and 0 bases at J, with 11 bases in the middle. The CDR3 runs to 15 residues. From germline, CDR1 is SGHDT and CDR2 YYEEEE. As DNA, the CDR3 is TGTGCCAGCAGCCTGAGAGGGTATAGCAATCAGCCCCAGCATTTT. Translating gives CASSLRGYSNQPQHF. Filled out from reference TRBV5-6 and TRBJ1-5, the complete variable domain reads DAGVTQSPTHLIKTRGQQVTLRCSPKSGHDTVSWYQQALGQGPQFIFQYYEEEERQRGNFPDRFSGHQFPNYSSELNVNALLLGDSALYLCASSLRGYSNQPQHFGDGTRLSIL.

The V and J genes are TRBV5-1 and TRBJ2-7; D is possibly TRBD1 (6 bases). Germline V CDR1 and CDR2: SGHRS, YFSETQ. V gave up 3 bases and J gave up 6 bases, with 22 bases separating them. The CDR3 is 16 residues long. The CDR3 region is CASSSWIGQPQGEQYF. CDR3 in DNA: TGCGCCAGCAGCTCGTGGATTGGACAGCCACAGGGCGAGCAGTACTTC.

This chain links TRBV5-6 with TRBJ2-3, with D uncertain. Germline lookup yields CDR1 SGHDT and CDR2 YYEEEE. The CDR3 length is 11 residues. Trimming left V 0 bases short and J 13 bases short, with 9 bases between. The CDR3 sequence: CASSLGPRKYF. Written as DNA, the CDR3 is TGTGCCAGCAGCTTGGGGCCCCGCAAGTATTTT.